This TCR beta chain was observed in a study of OX40 agonist ivuxolimab in advanced cancers. Regarding the study in general: The costimulatory receptor OX40 (CD134) was targeted by ivuxolimab, a fully human IgG2 agonistic monoclonal antibody. Peripheral TCRbeta sequencing aimed to test whether ivuxolimab altered TCR sequence diversity and caused clonal T-cell expansion. Of the roughly 51 dose-escalation patients, hepatocellular carcinoma was present in approximately 20, melanoma in roughly 15, renal cell carcinoma in 9 and head and neck cancer in 9. Intravenous ivuxolimab was administered to patients every 2 weeks at six dose levels: 0.01, 0.1, 0.3, 1.5, 3 and 10 mg/kg. Partial responses occurred in three dose-escalation patients, of whom one had hepatocellular carcinoma and two had cutaneous melanoma. The dose-escalation cohort was approximately 83% male with a mean age of approximately 60 years, ranging from roughly 20 to 80. The paper describes the monotherapy dose-escalation part (N ≈ 52 patients) of the phase I trial of ivuxolimab. Patients were allowed to have had prior anti-PD-1, anti-PD-L1 or anti-CTLA-4 therapy, and more than 35% of the dose-escalation patients had been treated with checkpoint inhibitors.

As regards this clone: Its cognate antigen has yet to be identified. The record has no base qualities; no much larger clone is one base away.

The trial excluded patients who had a history of autoimmune disease or who were on systemic immunosuppression. Peripheral blood for TCR sequencing was collected from all dose cohorts at baseline, on cycle 4 day 1, and on cycle 7 day 1. Samples came from an open-label, multicenter, first-in-human phase I dose-escalation trial of ivuxolimab. The trial enrolled adults with locally advanced or metastatic head and neck squamous cell, hepatocellular, melanoma or renal cell carcinoma. CD4+ and CD8+ T cells were sorted separately from peripheral blood before TCR sequencing. Genomic DNA was extracted from sorted cells for sequencing of the TCRbeta CDR3 region. TCRbeta CDR3 regions were sequenced using the immunoSEQ Assay. In TCRdb, the immuneACCESS table is reduced to in-frame sequences with V and J assigned. These tables do not hold every clone; where another copy was compared, an unresolved V gene accounts for under half, and the others remain unexplained. Present in this sample are 50,000 to 55,000 clones, about 88% of which were seen just once. Approximately 1.6% of the sample lies in the top ten.

The research as a whole found: The antigen specificity of the peripheral T cells that underwent clonal expansion was not determined. Low levels of normalized T-cell clonal expansion were also seen in some patients who did not respond. In partial responders in the 0.1-3.0 mg/kg groups, normalized peripheral clonal expansion was found to be among the lowest, especially among CD8+ T cells. On average, CD8+ T cells showed more expanded clones than CD4+ T cells after ivuxolimab. At doses from 0.1 to 3.0 mg/kg, clonal expansion was seen in both CD4+ and CD8+ blood T cells between baseline and week 6.

The CDR3 sequence holds 17 residues, the cysteine and phenylalanine included. Only the CDR3 DNA stays, 51 bases, in frame from base 1. V loses 1 base, J loses 1 base, and the germline ends lie 15 bases apart. For CDR1 and CDR2, the germline V gene lists SGHTA and FQGTGA. Sequences were derived from CD4+ or CD8+ T cells sorted from blood, sampled in a trial of the OX40 agonist ivuxolimab. The TCR sequence derives from an adult with an advanced solid tumor such as melanoma, head and neck, liver or kidney cancer. The chain is made from TRBV7-3 and TRBJ2-3, and perhaps TRBD2 as D gene, on 6 matching bases. The DNA reads TGTGCCAGCAGCTTAAGAGGCGGGACGAGGCGCACAGATACGCAGTATTTT. Its protein reads: CASSLRGGTRRTDTQYF.